Each of the 9 T cell receptor beta chains below was sequenced from the same sample in a study of T cells after yellow fever vaccination (dated by TCRdb to about 2019). Library preparation used 5' RACE. The listed sequencing device is Illumina NovaSeq 6000. TCRdb reprocessing: public reads trimmed at Q25 with fastp, clones called with MiXCR, in-frame beta chains kept. Each CDR3 protein appears once, grouped with its most common genes and DNA. The sample profile shows 250,000 to 400,000 distinct CDR3 sequences; 4.1% of them were found once. The ten top clones hold around 23% of the sample. This specimen's treatment or condition label, interpreted: live attenuated yellow fever vaccine strain. Sequenced here: PBMCs, sampled 5 days after the yellow fever booster vaccination. These receptors originate from a man between 18 and 29 years old who received the YFV17D yellow fever vaccine.

This clonotype has a count of ten or more. The chain joins TRBV5-1 to TRBJ2-7; no reliable D call. V lost 0 bases, J lost 5 bases, and 9 bases lay in between. Germline CDR1 reads SGHRS; CDR2 reads YFSETQ. The CDR3 has 13 amino acids. In DNA form, the CDR3 reads TGCGCCAGCAGCTTGGTGCCAGAAAACGAGCAGTACGTC. Translated: CASSLVPENEQYV.

As concerns this clonotype: One end of the junction is discordant with germline, which a read error may explain. The V gene is TRBV29-1, the J gene TRBJ2-7; D may be TRBD1 (6 bases). The CDR3 covers 14 residues. In germline, CDR1 is SQVTM, CDR2 ANQGSEA. The CDR3 is CSVALQGMGYEQHF. The DNA of the CDR3 is TGCAGCGTTGCCTTGCAGGGGATGGGGTACGAGCAGCACTTC.

The table lists this clonotype with a few counts. The J gene is TRBJ2-5, the V gene TRBV7-2; no clear D. Germline V gene data show CDR1 as SGHTA and CDR2 as FQGNSA. CDR3 length: 14 amino acids. V was cut by 2 bases and J by 5 bases, with 12 bases left in between. CDR3 nucleotides: TGTGCCAGCAGCTTAAGTTCCTCCGAGGAGACCCAGTACTTC. It encodes CASSLSSSEETQYF.

This clonotype was detected ten times or more. Mismatch with germline at one junction end may stem from a read error. The genes are TRBV6-5 and TRBJ1-2; no reliable D call. CDR1 MNHEY and CDR2 SVGAGI come from the germline V gene. The CDR3 sequence is 14 residues long. The CDR3 loop reads CASSDSTRKQGYTF. The CDR3, as DNA: TGTGCCAGCAGTGACTCCACCCGTAAACAGGGCTACACCTTC.

The V and J genes are TRBV9 and TRBJ2-5; D possibly matches TRBD1 or TRBD2 (5 bases each). Germline V gene data show CDR1 as SGDLS and CDR2 as YYNGEE. Trimming took off 3 bases at V and 5 bases at J, with 14 bases between the two ends. This CDR3 region has 14 residues. This CDR3 is CASSGWGEGETQYF. CDR3 DNA sequence: TGTGCCAGCAGCGGGTGGGGAGAGGGGGAGACCCAGTACTTC.

This clonotype was counted only a few times. The V call is TRBV4-3, the J call TRBJ2-5; no firm D call. From germline, CDR1 is LGHNA and CDR2 YSLEER. The CDR3 has 15 residues. Deletions cut 0 bases from V and 7 bases from J, with 15 bases between. Written as DNA, the CDR3 is TGCGCCAGCAGCCAAGATGAAGGGCCTTCCGGGACCCAGTACTTC. This encodes CASSQDEGPSGTQYF.

This clonotype has a count of ten or more. This chain uses TRBV12-3 or TRBV12-4 with TRBJ2-3; D not resolved. V shed 6 bases and J shed 0 bases, with 13 bases lying between them. This CDR3 comprises 15 residues. The chain's CDR3 is CASRVRSTSTDTQYF. In nucleotides, the CDR3 is TGTGCCAGCAGAGTGCGGAGTACTAGCACAGATACGCAGTATTTT.

This clonotype was counted between two and nine times. This chain uses TRBV7-2 with TRBJ2-2, with 9 bases identical to TRBD2. The CDR3 spans 17 residues. The V and J ends lost 0 bases and 1 base, in that order; junction bases with no gene match: 3. The germline CDR1 and CDR2 sequences are SGHTA and FQGNSA. The CDR3 bases are TGTGCCAGCAGCTTAGCGGCTAGCGGGGTGAACACCGGGGAGCTGTTTTTT. This codes for CASSLAASGVNTGELFF.

The CDR3 reads CASSWDSPRNTGELFF. In nucleotides, the CDR3 is TGTGCCAGCAGTTGGGACAGCCCGAGGAACACCGGGGAGCTGTTTTTT. The V and J genes are TRBV6-2 or TRBV6-3 and TRBJ2-2, with 7 bases aligning to TRBD1. Germline V gene data show CDR1 as MNHEY and CDR2 as SVGEGT. This CDR3 has 16 amino acids. V gave up 4 bases and J gave up 1 base; unmatched junction bases: 6.